This T cell receptor (beta chain) was sequenced during a study of cytomegalovirus exposure and HLA in healthy donors. Overall study context: A data release that came early held tens of millions of unique TCRs from HLA-typed donors. General observations from the study: Later genetic work tied a missense DCLRE1C variant to beta-chain V and J trimming.

CDR3 length: 13 residues. The germline V gene encodes CDR1 LNHDA and CDR2 SQIVND (reference sequence). Trimming pared 7 bases from V and 1 base from J, leaving 11 bases between. As concerns this clone: Its antigen remains unidentified.

Use of 60 Vbeta and 13 Jbeta primers characterized the PCR. TCRdb's copy holds only in-frame clones and misses some; the assay was immunoSEQ multiplex PCR. Of around 90,000 clones detected, approximately 60% appear once; the ten largest clones hold around 5.5%. This chain links TRBV19 with TRBJ2-7; D is uncertain. This clonotype was sampled from a woman under 40 in good health and CMV-seropositive. Sequencing input: PBMCs. Here the CDR3 DNA reads TGTGCCAGTAAGACAACCGAATCCTACGAGCAGTACTTC. Translation gives CASKTTESYEQYF.